The next 7 T cell receptor beta chains were all read from a single sample in a study of T-cell reconstitution after alpha-beta-depleted transplantation in children. Preparation of the TCRbeta library was carried out with unique molecular identifiers. TCRdb called the PCR reads again in MiXCR, with one record for every CDR3 protein. Of around 200,000 distinct CDR3 sequences in the sample, roughly 9% are singletons; the top ten hold over 5%. Specimen: PBMCs from the stem cell graft donor, collected from the stem cell graft. Every receptor here comes from a human donor who donated a stem cell graft to a child with acute lymphoblastic leukemia.

This clonotype is a singleton in its sample. V usage is TRBV4-3 and J usage is TRBJ1-1; D is ambiguous. Per the germline V gene, CDR1 is LGHNA and CDR2 is YSLEER. The CDR3 consists of 14 residues. V gave up 4 bases and J gave up 8 bases, with 17 bases separating them. CDR3 protein: CASSLRIDAREAFF. As DNA, the CDR3 is TGCGCCAGCAGCCTCCGGATTGACGCAAGAGAAGCTTTCTTT.

In this sample, this clonotype turned up a few times. The rearrangement uses TRBV20-1 and TRBJ2-7; 8 bases map to TRBD1. CDR3 length: 13 residues. Per germline, CDR1 DFQATT and CDR2 SNEGSKA (reference sequence). After removal of 3 bases from V and 4 bases from J, the junction contained 5 bases not matched to a gene. The CDR3 loop reads CSASADREYEQYF. CDR3 bases: TGCAGTGCTAGTGCGGACAGGGAGTACGAGCAGTACTTC.

This clonotype has just a few counts. This sequence joins TRBV6-1 and TRBJ1-1; the D is unclear. The V gene lost 6 bases and the J gene lost 1 base, with 9 bases spanning the gap. CDR1 is MNHNS and CDR2 is SASEGT in the germline V gene. The CDR3 totals 13 residues. CDR3 sequence reads: CASRLQTNTEAFF. DNA of the CDR3: TGTGCCAGCAGACTTCAGACGAACACTGAAGCTTTCTTT.

This clonotype was seen repeatedly, ten times or more. The V gene is TRBV12-3 or TRBV12-4, the J gene TRBJ1-1, with 9 bases fitting TRBD1. The V gene end was trimmed by 5 bases and the J gene end by 1 base; junction bases not matched to a gene: 8. The CDR3 sequence is 16 residues long. CDR3 region: CASSQGQGPWNTEAFF. DNA for the CDR3: TGTGCCAGCAGTCAGGGACAGGGACCCTGGAACACTGAAGCTTTCTTT.

At least ten counts were recorded for this clonotype. The V gene is TRBV10-3, the J gene TRBJ1-5; D is uncertain. V was trimmed by 2 bases and J by 0 bases, leaving 5 bases between them. The CDR3 totals 14 residues. Germline CDR1 is ENHRY and CDR2 is SYGVKD. CDR3 amino acids: CAISEGYSNQPQHF. The CDR3 region has the DNA TGTGCCATCAGTGAGGGATATAGCAATCAGCCCCAGCATTTT.

This clonotype was recorded many times. The chain recombines TRBV3-1 with TRBJ2-2, with 7 bases lining up with TRBD2. Germline loops: CDR1 LGHDT, CDR2 YNNKEL (reference sequence). The ends lost 2 bases at V and 0 bases at J; junction bases unmatched: 6. The CDR3 length is 17 residues. CDR3 in DNA: TGTGCCAGCAGCCAATATGATCGGGGGGCGAACACCGGGGAGCTGTTTTTT. Amino acids: CASSQYDRGANTGELFF.

This clonotype has just a few counts. The chain uses TRBV20-1 and TRBJ1-5, with D unclear. Between the trimmed V and J ends, which lost 6 bases and 2 bases, there was a span of 23 bases. Germline-derived CDR1 and CDR2 are DFQATT and SNEGSKA (reference sequence). The CDR3 consists of 17 residues. The CDR3 loop is CSAPGPGRKVGNQPQHF. The CDR3, as DNA: TGCAGTGCCCCTGGGCCCGGACGGAAGGTTGGCAATCAGCCCCAGCATTTT.